These T cell receptor beta chains were read from a single sample in a study of human T cells and chemical hapten exposure. A single record per CDR3 protein comes from TCRdb applying MiXCR to the RACE reads. The sample records about 35,000 distinct CDR3 sequences, about 12% being singletons. Specimen: whole blood, collected in connection with sensitization to the hapten diphenylcyclopropenone (DPC). Every receptor here comes from a woman aged 40 to 50 with alopecia areata. Some clones in this sample may be carry-over from other donors' samples. The CDR3 runs from the conserved cysteine through the conserved F or W. The D gene is left open where the match is weak. Only some rows state a clone size, as once, few, many or a class for expanded clones.

d_gene,j_gene,v_gene,abundance,CDR3aa,CDR3nt
TRBD1,TRBJ1-1,TRBV11-2,many,CASSSRGTGLFSAFF,TGTGCCAGCAGCTCCCGCGGGACAGGGTTATTCTCAGCTTTCTTT
TRBD1,TRBJ1-2,TRBV27,NA,CASSSGTGSKGYTF,TGTGCCAGCAGTTCCGGGACAGGTTCGAAAGGCTACACCTTC
TRBD1,TRBJ2-7,TRBV5-1,many,CASSLDGTGKYEQYF,TGCGCCAGCAGCTTAGACGGGACAGGGAAGTACGAGCAGTACTTC
TRBD1,TRBJ2-3,TRBV9,NA,CASSVGPSTGRVDTQYF,TGTGCCAGCAGCGTAGGACCCTCGACAGGGCGAGTAGATACGCAGTATTTT
TRBD1,TRBJ2-7,TRBV2,many,CASSERQGAGYEQYF,TGTGCCAGCAGTGAACGACAGGGGGCTGGATACGAGCAGTACTTC
NA,TRBJ1-4,TRBV28,NA,CASSLMALGVGEKLFF,TGTGCCAGCAGTTTAATGGCGCTGGGGGTAGGTGAAAAACTGTTTTTT
NA,TRBJ2-7,TRBV20-1,NA,CSARDLSGSSYEQYF,TGCAGTGCTAGAGATCTCTCCGGGAGCTCCTACGAGCAGTACTTC
NA,TRBJ2-7,TRBV18,many,CASSPGQTTYEQYF,TGTGCCAGCTCACCAGGACAGACCACCTACGAGCAGTACTTC
NA,TRBJ1-3,TRBV10-3,NA,CAISESSAGDTIYF,TGTGCCATCAGTGAGTCTTCAGCGGGGGACACCATATATTTT
NA,TRBJ2-5,TRBV2,many,CASSEAVSFQETQYF,TGTGCCAGCAGTGAAGCGGTGTCGTTCCAAGAGACCCAGTACTTC
TRBD1,TRBJ1-5,TRBV10-3,few,CAIRGQGYQPQHF,TGTGCCATCAGAGGACAGGGGTATCAGCCCCAGCATTTT
TRBD1,TRBJ2-7,TRBV28,many,CASRPQPGGSYEQYF,TGTGCCAGCAGACCGCAGCCAGGGGGCTCCTACGAGCAGTACTTC
NA,TRBJ1-3,TRBV6-5,many,CASSYSQSENTIYF,TGTGCCAGCAGTTACAGTCAGTCTGAAAACACCATATATTTT
TRBD1,TRBJ1-1,TRBV3-1,many,CASSQETGLRDTEAFF,TGTGCCAGCAGCCAAGAGACAGGGCTGCGTGACACTGAAGCTTTCTTT
NA,TRBJ1-3,TRBV18,many,CASSPGAGNTIYF,TGTGCCAGCTCACCGGGCGCTGGAAACACCATATATTTT
TRBD1,TRBJ1-2,TRBV28,many,CASSPIVGGHGYTF,TGTGCCAGCAGCCCCATTGTAGGGGGCCATGGCTACACCTTC
TRBD2,TRBJ2-1,TRBV11-2,many,CASSSAAGEQFF,TGTGCCAGCAGCTCGGCAGCGGGGGAGCAGTTCTTC
NA,TRBJ2-1,TRBV3-1,few,CASSQDLGSEQFF,TGTGCCAGCAGCCAAGATCTTGGTAGTGAGCAGTTCTTC
TRBD2,TRBJ2-1,TRBV4-1,many,CASTTLAGGYGEQFF,TGCGCCAGCACTACATTAGCGGGAGGGTACGGTGAGCAGTTCTTC
NA,TRBJ1-1,TRBV11-2,many,CASSLFAGTTNTEAFF,TGTGCCAGCAGCTTATTCGCCGGGACCACGAACACTGAAGCTTTCTTT
NA,TRBJ1-6,TRBV19,many,CASMSGTMHSPLHF,TGTGCCAGTATGTCCGGGACTATGCATTCACCCCTCCACTTT
TRBD2,TRBJ2-5,TRBV6-1,few,CARNDHSGTASGAQYF,TGTGCCAGAAATGACCATAGCGGGACCGCCTCAGGGGCCCAGTACTTC
NA,TRBJ1-2,TRBV11-2,once,CASSSLTSGEAGYTF,TGTGCCAGCAGCTCCTTGACCTCAGGGGAGGCTGGCTACACCTTC
NA,TRBJ2-3,TRBV28,NA,CASSLDLAVDTQYF,TGTGCCAGCAGTTTGGATCTAGCAGTGGATACGCAGTATTTT
TRBD1,TRBJ2-2,TRBV7-2,NA,CASSLGGANTGELFF,TGTGCCAGCAGCCTAGGGGGCGCGAACACCGGGGAGCTGTTTTTT
TRBD2,TRBJ2-1,TRBV7-2,many,CASTPQEREVGNEQFF,TGTGCCAGCACCCCACAGGAACGGGAGGTCGGCAATGAGCAGTTCTTC
NA,TRBJ1-5,TRBV18,many,CASSPDVDQPQHF,TGTGCCAGCTCACCTGATGTCGATCAGCCCCAGCATTTT
NA,TRBJ2-7,TRBV28,NA,CASTLMSRRGYEQYF,TGTGCCAGCACCCTTATGAGCCGGCGGGGCTACGAGCAGTACTTC
NA,TRBJ2-5,TRBV12-3/TRBV12-4,few,CASGWGETQYF,TGTGCCAGCGGATGGGGAGAGACCCAGTACTTC
NA,TRBJ1-5,TRBV12-3/TRBV12-4,many,CASSTGSQPQHF,TGTGCCAGCAGCACGGGTAGTCAGCCCCAGCATTTT
TRBD2,TRBJ2-1,TRBV3-1,many,CASSPRGEGDNEQFF,TGTGCCAGCAGCCCCCGGGGGGAGGGCGACAATGAGCAGTTCTTC
NA,TRBJ2-7,TRBV27,many,CASSPGWGGASTYEQYF,TGTGCCAGCAGTCCGGGATGGGGGGGCGCAAGTACCTACGAGCAGTACTTC
NA,TRBJ2-5,TRBV7-2,many,CASSPPSLKETQYF,TGTGCCAGCAGCCCCCCTTCCCTCAAAGAGACCCAGTACTTC
NA,TRBJ2-7,TRBV11-2,NA,CASSNQGASYEQYF,TGTGCCAGCAGCAACCAGGGTGCTTCCTACGAGCAGTACTTC
NA,TRBJ2-1,TRBV20-1,many,CSARDSRGGREQFF,TGCAGTGCTAGAGATTCGAGGGGGGGCAGGGAGCAGTTCTTC
NA,TRBJ1-2,TRBV7-2,many,CASSPLGRADGYTF,TGTGCCAGCAGCCCCCTGGGCAGAGCGGATGGCTACACCTTC